The 11 T cell receptor beta chains below come from one sample, sequenced in a study of blood T cell repertoires in COVID-19. Only in-frame clones appear in the TCRdb table, and some are missing; sequencing was by immunoSEQ multiplex PCR. The sample holds 360,000 or so clones, roughly 89% seen once. Sequences were obtained from peripheral blood. The origin of the receptors is a man aged 18-30 years with active or convalescent COVID-19.

The chain recombines TRBV4-3 with TRBJ1-6; D unclear. CDR3 length: 15 amino acids. V lost 2 bases, J lost 6 bases, and 11 bases lay in between. Germline V lookup: CDR1 LGHNA, CDR2 YSLEER. This CDR3 reads CASSQPPGPNSPLHF. As DNA, the CDR3 is TGCGCCAGCAGCCAACCCCCCGGTCCTAATTCACCCCTCCACTTT.

This chain connects TRBV11-2 to TRBJ2-2; possible D gene TRBD2, 6 bases. The CDR3 runs to 18 residues. V was trimmed by 6 bases and J by 3 bases, leaving 23 bases between them. CDR1 is SGHAT and CDR2 is FQNNGV in the germline V gene. CDR3 coding DNA: TGTGCCAGCAGAACAGGACGGGACTCAGATTTTTACACCGGGGAGCTGTTTTTT. This codes for CASRTGRDSDFYTGELFF.

The gene calls are TRBV19 and TRBJ2-7; 10 bases agree with TRBD1. This CDR3 comprises 14 residues. J was trimmed by 6 bases and V by 3 bases; bases with no gene match: 5. From germline, CDR1 is LNHDA and CDR2 SQIVND (reference sequence). This CDR3 is CASSIVTGGPEQYF. The CDR3 DNA sequence: TGTGCCAGTAGTATTGTGACAGGGGGCCCCGAGCAGTACTTC.

The rearrangement joins TRBV27 to TRBJ1-1; weak D call: TRBD1 (5 bases). CDR1 MNHEY and CDR2 SMNVEV come from the germline V gene (reference sequence). Trimming cost V 7 bases and J 3 bases, with 15 bases left between them. The CDR3 totals 14 residues. The CDR3 region has the DNA TGTGCCAGCACCCTCCGGGGAGGGGACACTGAAGCTTTCTTT. Translation gives CASTLRGGDTEAFF.

This sequence joins TRBV21-1 and TRBJ1-1; the table's D call, TRBD1, has no DNA check behind it. TRBV21-1 is tagged as a pseudogene. The CDR3 sequence is 17 residues long. The CDR3 nucleotides are TGTGCCAGCAGCAATGAGACAGGGGGCGAGGGTGGCACTGAAGCTTTCTTT. It translates to CASSNETGGEGGTEAFF.

J is TRBJ1-2 and V is TRBV6-5, with 8 positions matching TRBD1. Unmatched junction bases numbered 5, after V lost 6 bases and J lost 8 bases. The germline V gene has CDR1 MNHEY and CDR2 SVGAGI. The CDR3 sequence is 12 residues long. The CDR3: CASSPRGLGYTF. CDR3 in DNA: TGTGCCAGCAGCCCCAGGGGGCTCGGCTACACCTTC.

V is TRBV7-9 and J is TRBJ1-4; the D gene is possibly TRBD1 (5 bases). Between the trimmed V and J ends, which lost 0 bases and 10 bases, there was a span of 15 bases. Per germline, CDR1 SEHNR and CDR2 FQNEAQ (reference sequence). This CDR3 contains 15 residues. This CDR3 reads CASSLAQGQVGKLFF. In DNA form, the CDR3 reads TGTGCCAGCAGCTTAGCGCAAGGACAAGTAGGAAAACTGTTTTTT.

The chain recombines TRBV29-1 with TRBJ2-7, with TRBD1 as a possible D gene (7 bases). V was cut by 7 bases and J by 5 bases, with 15 bases left in between. This CDR3 spans 12 amino acids. The V gene's germline CDR1 is SQVTM and CDR2 ANQGSEA. Here the CDR3 reads CSAGQWEDEQYF. In nucleotides, the CDR3 is TGCAGCGCGGGACAGTGGGAGGACGAGCAGTACTTC.

The genes are TRBV7-8 and TRBJ1-1, with TRBD1 matching 9 bases. The CDR3 runs to 15 residues. J gave up 0 bases and V 2 bases, and 1 base lay outside the gene matches. Germline-derived CDR1 and CDR2 are SGHVS and FQNEAQ. Here the CDR3 reads CASSLRTGVNTEAFF. The CDR3 nucleotides read TGTGCCAGCAGCTTACGGACAGGGGTGAACACTGAAGCTTTCTTT.

Comment on this clone: A read error may explain this, as a much larger clone is one base away. The rearrangement joins TRBV9 to TRBJ2-3; the match to TRBD2 covers 12 bases. Germline V lookup: CDR1 SGDLS, CDR2 YYNGEE. V shed 4 bases, J shed 2 bases, and the junction held 5 bases outside the gene matches. There are 16 residues in the CDR3. The CDR3 loop is CASSPRTSGITDTQYF. Here the CDR3 DNA reads TGTGCCAGCAGCCCCCGGACTAGCGGGATCACAGATACGCAGTATTTT.

In its sample, this clone was seen a few times. The chain recombines TRBV4-2 with TRBJ1-5; D is unclear. V was shortened by 0 bases and J by 7 bases, with 7 bases between the two germline ends. The CDR3 sequence is 13 residues long. CDR1 is LGHNA and CDR2 is YNFKEQ in the germline V gene. CDR3 bases: TGTGCCAGCAGCCAAGAGGAGGACCAGCCCCAGCATTTT. Residues: CASSQEEDQPQHF.